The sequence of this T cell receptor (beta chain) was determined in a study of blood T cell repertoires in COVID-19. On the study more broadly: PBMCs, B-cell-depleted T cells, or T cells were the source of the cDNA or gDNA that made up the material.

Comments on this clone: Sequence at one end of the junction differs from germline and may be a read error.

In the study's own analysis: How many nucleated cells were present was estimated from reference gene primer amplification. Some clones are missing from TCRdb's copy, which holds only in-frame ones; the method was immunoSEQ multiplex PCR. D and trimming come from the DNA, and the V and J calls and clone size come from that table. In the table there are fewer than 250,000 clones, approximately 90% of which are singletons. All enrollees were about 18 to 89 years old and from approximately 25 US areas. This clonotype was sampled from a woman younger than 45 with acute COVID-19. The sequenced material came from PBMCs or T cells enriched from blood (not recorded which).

The CDR3 DNA sequence: TGTGCCAGCAGTTTCCGACAGGCTTCCTCCTTC. This sequence encodes CASSFRQASSF. The genes are TRBV12-3 or TRBV12-4 and TRBJ1-2; the D gene is possibly TRBD1 (6 bases). The CDR3 runs to 11 residues.